Following are 18 T cell receptor beta chains from one sample sequenced in a study of T cells in Graves' hyperthyroidism and ophthalmopathy. RNA transcripts gave rise to amplified TCR beta CDR3 regions. First-round RT-PCR with HTBI primers amplified the TCR CDR3 region. TCRdb re-called the multiplex PCR reads through MiXCR, storing one row per CDR3 protein. Of about 740,000 distinct CDR3 sequences listed, less than 15% are singletons. The sample comprised blood. These receptors came from a woman under 30 with Graves' hyperthyroidism.

V and J are TRBV29-1 and TRBJ2-3; 9 bases fit TRBD2. The ends lost 4 bases at V and 5 bases at J; junction bases unmatched: 4. This CDR3 contains 13 residues. CDR1 is SQVTM and CDR2 is ANQGSEA in the germline V gene. CDR3 DNA sequence: TGCAGCGTTGTGGCGGGAGGGCTAGATACGCAGTATTTT. Translated: CSVVAGGLDTQYF.

This chain connects TRBV6-1 to TRBJ1-6; 10 bases are shared with TRBD1. CDR3 length: 15 residues. The germline CDR1 and CDR2 sequences are MNHNS and SASEGT. The V gene end was trimmed by 5 bases and the J gene end by 7 bases; junction bases not matched to a gene: 5. DNA of the CDR3: TGTGCCAGCAGTTTGACAGGGGGCCGGAATTCACCCCTCCACTTT. Translation: CASSLTGGRNSPLHF.

This clonotype was seen more than once but under ten times. The chain joins TRBV12-3 or TRBV12-4 to TRBJ2-4; D is unclear. Trimming removed 7 bases at V and 4 bases at J, with 17 bases between. The CDR3 spans 15 residues. CDR3 DNA sequence: TGTGCCAGCAACCCCGGCGGAACCCTTAAAAACATTCAGTACTTC. This encodes CASNPGGTLKNIQYF.

J is TRBJ2-7 and V is TRBV10-3; TRBD1 matches at 10 bases. Trimming took 3 bases from V and 4 from J; bases not matched to a gene: 12. CDR1 is ENHRY, CDR2 SYGVKD, per germline. The CDR3 length is 17 residues. The CDR3 coding sequence is TGTGCCATCAGTGACAGTACCCGGGACAGGGGAAGATACGAGCAGTACTTC. Amino acids: CAISDSTRDRGRYEQYF.

This clonotype has a handful of counts. J is TRBJ1-2 and V is TRBV28; D unclear. Deletions cut 7 bases from V and 7 bases from J, with 13 bases between. This CDR3 comprises 12 residues. The germline V gene has CDR1 MDHEN and CDR2 SYDVKM. The CDR3 protein is CASNEVGSGYTF. CDR3 nucleotides: TGTGCCAGCAACGAGGTGGGCAGTGGCTACACCTTC.

This clonotype was recorded many times. The chain uses TRBV12-3 or TRBV12-4 and TRBJ1-1; D is uncertain. V was cut by 5 bases and J by 4 bases, with 11 bases left in between. The CDR3 spans 13 residues. The CDR3 sequence: CASSPGRITEAFF. The CDR3 DNA is TGTGCCAGCAGTCCCGGACGGATCACTGAAGCTTTCTTT.

This clonotype was picked up a small number of times. The CDR3: CASSLGVRGRSGEQYF. CDR3 sequence (DNA): TGTGCCAGCAGCTTAGGAGTAAGGGGGCGATCGGGCGAGCAGTACTTC. The V call is TRBV7-6, the J call TRBJ2-7; 7 positions agree with TRBD1. This CDR3 region has 16 residues. The J segment lost 6 bases and the V segment lost 1 base, leaving 12 bases of the junction unmatched. CDR1 and CDR2 from the germline V gene are SGHVS and FNYEAQ.

CDR3 nucleotide sequence: TGTGCCAGTAGTCCCCGGAGAGAAAATCAGCCCCAGCATTTT. Amino acids: CASSPRRENQPQHF. This rearrangement joins TRBV19 to TRBJ1-5; D is ambiguous. This CDR3 has 14 residues. Trimming stripped 5 bases from V and 4 bases from J, with 12 bases between. Germline loops: CDR1 LNHDA, CDR2 SQIVND (reference sequence).

This clonotype has more than one count but fewer than ten. This chain joins TRBV6-1 and TRBJ1-2, with D perhaps TRBD1 (6 bases). With 5 bases removed from V and 2 bases from J, the gap between germline ends came to 15 bases. This CDR3 has 15 amino acids. CDR1 is MNHNS and CDR2 is SASEGT in the germline V gene. DNA for the CDR3: TGTGCCAGCAGTCCACTTATTGGACAGAACTATGGCTACACCTTC. As protein: CASSPLIGQNYGYTF.

This clonotype appeared a few times. The junction and the germline gene differ at one end; a read error may be behind it. The rearrangement uses TRBV11-2 and TRBJ2-1; D unclear. The CDR3 is made up of 14 amino acids. The germline V gene encodes CDR1 SGHAT and CDR2 FQNNGV. CDR3 nucleotide sequence: TGTGCCAGCAGCTTAGCCCCCTCGTTGAATGAGCGGTTCTTC. Translating it yields CASSLAPSLNERFF.

Ten or more counts support this clonotype. The J gene is TRBJ2-5, the V gene TRBV30, with 8 bases aligning to TRBD2. J was trimmed by 0 bases and V by 3 bases; bases with no gene match: 9. Per the germline V gene, CDR1 is GTSNPN and CDR2 is SVGIG (reference sequence). This CDR3 contains 16 residues. In nucleotides, the CDR3 is TGTGCCTGGAGATCGGGAGGGTCTACCTACCAAGAGACCCAGTACTTC. Translating it yields CAWRSGGSTYQETQYF.

This clonotype was seen many times. The chain couples TRBV20-1 to TRBJ2-3; 10 bases align to TRBD2. Germline assignment: CDR1 DFQATT and CDR2 SNEGSKA (reference sequence). The trim removed 0 bases at V and 7 bases at J, leaving 13 bases unmatched. The CDR3 extends over 17 amino acids. In DNA form, the CDR3 reads TGCAGTGCTAGAGATTCCTACAGCGGGAGGGCGGGGTATACGCAGTATTTT. Translating it yields CSARDSYSGRAGYTQYF.

This clonotype was found a few times. This sequence may be a read error, since a much larger clone differs from it by one base. The rearrangement uses TRBV28 and TRBJ1-4, with D maybe TRBD1 (6 bases). Germline V gene sequence: CDR1 MDHEN, CDR2 SYDVKM. The CDR3 contains 15 residues. CDR3 DNA sequence: TGTGCCAGCAGTTCCACAGGGATGATGGATGAAAAACTGCTTTTT. Translation gives CASSSTGMMDEKLLF.

This clonotype showed up just a few times. This chain links TRBV4-3 with TRBJ1-2; unclear D gene. The CDR3 consists of 14 residues. V was shortened by 0 bases and J by 4 bases, with 9 bases between the two germline ends. Germline CDR1 reads LGHNA; CDR2 reads YSLEER. The CDR3 nucleotides are TGCGCCAGCAGCCAAGATAACCAGCCCTATGGCTACACCTTC. It specifies CASSQDNQPYGYTF.

Ten or more counts support this clonotype. The chain combines TRBV28 with TRBJ2-7; D possibly uses TRBD1 or TRBD2 (5 bases each). V was clipped by 5 bases and J by 3 bases, with 17 bases between them. The length of the CDR3 is 15 residues. Per the germline V gene, CDR1 is MDHEN and CDR2 is SYDVKM. This chain's CDR3 is CASSPLGRAVYEQYF. The CDR3 DNA sequence: TGTGCCAGCAGTCCCCTGGGGCGGGCTGTCTACGAGCAGTACTTC. Filled out from reference TRBV28 and TRBJ2-7, the complete variable domain reads DVKVTQSSRYLVKRTGEKVFLECVQDMDHENMFWYRQDPGLGLRLIYFSYDVKMKEKGDIPEGYSVSREKKERFSLILESASTNQTSMYLCASSPLGRAVYEQYFGPGTRLTVT.

This clonotype has a count of ten or more. The chain joins TRBV28 to TRBJ1-5; 9 bases fit TRBD1. Trimming removed 6 bases from V and 7 bases from J; junction bases left unmatched: 10. The CDR3 contains 15 residues. CDR1 is MDHEN, CDR2 SYDVKM, per germline. DNA of the CDR3: TGTGCCAGCAGCCAAACAGGGGGCGCGGCCCAGCCCCAGCATTTT. This encodes CASSQTGGAAQPQHF.

This chain links TRBV29-1 with TRBJ2-1, with 7 bases lining up with TRBD1. Looked up from germline, CDR1 is SQVTM and CDR2 is ANQGSEA. The CDR3 extends over 12 amino acids. V shed 6 bases, J shed 7 bases, and the junction held 6 bases outside the gene matches. CDR3 sequence: CSVDRARNEQFF. The CDR3 DNA reads as TGCAGCGTAGACAGGGCCAGGAATGAGCAGTTCTTC.

The rearrangement links TRBV28 to TRBJ1-5; 8 bases agree with TRBD1. Losses at the gene ends were 6 bases for V and 9 bases for J; bases not matched to a gene: 16. Germline V CDR1 and CDR2: MDHEN, SYDVKM. The CDR3 runs to 16 residues. Here the CDR3 reads CASRRLRGLPGRPQHF. The CDR3 nucleotides are TGTGCCAGCAGGCGGCTCAGGGGGCTCCCCGGGCGGCCCCAGCATTTT.